This entry describes one TCR beta chain. Its cognate antigen is unknown. Sequenced material consisted of expressed TCRB transcripts (all of the isolated RNA was reverse transcribed). TCRdb keeps only in-frame clones here, not all; method: immunoSEQ multiplex PCR. The sample lists about 360,000 clones; approximately 12% were seen once. The entry originates in a study of beta chain features in type 1 diabetes. Turning to the study itself: In age, gender and cell yields, patients were similar to healthy donors. Study-level points and caveats: Shorter templates might be favored by PCR, equally in patients and controls.

CDR1 and CDR2 from the germline V gene are SGHTA and FQGNSA. There are 14 residues in the CDR3. The V gene lost 3 bases and the J gene lost 8 bases, with 16 bases spanning the gap. The source material was naive CD4+ T cells from blood. The rearrangement links TRBV7-2 to TRBJ1-2; D remains ambiguous. This sequence was found in a man aged 18 to 30 in good health. CDR3 DNA sequence: TGTGCCAGCAGCTTGGGTCCTAGTGGTGACGGCTACACCTTC. Protein sequence: CASSLGPSGDGYTF.